The 17 T cell receptor beta chains in this list originate from one sample, sequenced in a study of blood T cell repertoires in COVID-19. Sequencing was performed with immunoSEQ multiplex PCR; in TCRdb, only in-frame clones are kept and a portion is missing. Altogether fewer than 350,000 clones are present, about 86% being singletons, with the ten largest covering around 2.1%. The source material was peripheral blood. The source is a woman in her 30s who had recovered from COVID-19.

This chain connects TRBV7-3 to TRBJ2-1, with 14 bases identical to TRBD2. The CDR3 sequence is 16 residues long. Germline CDR1 SGHTA, CDR2 FQGTGA. Trimming removed 5 bases from V and 10 bases from J; junction bases left unmatched: 10. CDR3 nucleotide sequence: TGTGCCAGCAGCCCCCCGGGACTAGCGGGAGTGGCGGAGCAGTTCTTC. It translates to CASSPPGLAGVAEQFF.

This rearrangement joins TRBV30 to TRBJ1-6; 7 bases fit TRBD1. J was trimmed by 9 bases and V by 4 bases; bases with no gene match: 6. From germline, CDR1 is GTSNPN and CDR2 SVGIG (reference sequence). The CDR3 spans 13 residues. For the CDR3, the DNA is TGTGCCTGGAATGGACAGGAATTTTCACCCCTCCACTTT. It translates to CAWNGQEFSPLHF.

This clone showed up just a few times. The chain couples TRBV12-3 or TRBV12-4 to TRBJ1-5; TRBD1 aligns across 8 bases. Trimming removed 5 bases from V and 11 bases from J; junction bases left unmatched: 8. The CDR3 loop spans 13 amino acids. The CDR3 DNA sequence: TGTGCCAGCAGTACGACTTCGGGACAGGCCCAGCATTTT. Its protein is CASSTTSGQAQHF.

The rearrangement uses TRBV2 and TRBJ1-1; the match to TRBD1 covers 9 bases. Germline assignment: CDR1 SNHLY and CDR2 FYNNEI. The length of the CDR3 is 13 residues. Trimming at V came to 7 bases and at J to 6 bases, leaving 6 bases not matched to a gene. The CDR3 loop reads CASTGTGLAEAFF. CDR3 nucleotide sequence: TGTGCCAGCACCGGGACAGGGTTGGCTGAAGCTTTCTTT.

The V call is TRBV5-1, the J call TRBJ2-1; 7 positions agree with TRBD2. The length of the CDR3 is 16 residues. The V and J ends lost 0 bases and 2 bases, in that order; junction bases with no gene match: 5. Germline CDR1 is SGHRS and CDR2 is YFSETQ. This chain's CDR3 is CASSLEPAGPYNEQFF. The CDR3 bases are TGCGCCAGCAGCTTGGAGCCAGCGGGGCCCTACAATGAGCAGTTCTTC.

J is TRBJ2-5 and V is TRBV30; no firm D call. The CDR3 is 12 amino acids. CDR1 GTSNPN and CDR2 SVGIG come from the germline V gene (reference sequence). V shed 2 bases and J shed 4 bases, with 8 bases lying between them. The CDR3 spells CAWSKTAETQYF. The CDR3, as DNA: TGTGCCTGGAGTAAAACTGCAGAGACCCAGTACTTC.

The V call is TRBV18, the J call TRBJ2-5; perhaps TRBD2 as D (6 bases). The germline V and J ends were trimmed by 3 bases and 3 bases, with 20 bases remaining between them. Germline V gene data show CDR1 as KGHSH and CDR2 as LQKENI. There are 17 residues in the CDR3. CDR3 sequence: CASSPTQGTLGEETQYF. DNA of the CDR3: TGTGCCAGCTCACCTACACAAGGGACTTTGGGAGAAGAGACCCAGTACTTC. The full variable domain, with the rest looked up from reference TRBV18 and TRBJ2-5, is NAGVMQNPRHLVRRRGQEARLRCSPMKGHSHVYWYRQLPEEGLKFMVYLQKENIIDESGMPKERFSAEFPKEGPSILRIQQVVRGDSAAYFCASSPTQGTLGEETQYFGPGTRLLVL.

This clone was found once. This chain connects TRBV14 to TRBJ2-7; D uncertain. V was clipped by 4 bases and J by 4 bases, with 5 bases between them. Looked up from germline, CDR1 is SGHDN and CDR2 is FVKESK. This CDR3 is built from 11 residues. The CDR3: CASSPGYEQYF. The DNA of the CDR3 is TGTGCCAGCAGCCCGGGTTACGAGCAGTACTTC.

V gene TRBV19 combines with J gene TRBJ2-7; D uncertain. With 5 bases removed from V and 5 bases from J, the gap between germline ends came to 16 bases. CDR3 length equals 14 residues. Germline V gene lookup returns CDR1 LNHDA and CDR2 SQIVND (reference sequence). The CDR3 loop reads CASSYRNDPNEQYF. The CDR3 coding sequence is TGTGCCAGTAGTTACAGAAACGACCCGAACGAGCAGTACTTC.

V usage is TRBV7-2 and J usage is TRBJ2-4; weak D call: TRBD1 (6 bases). This CDR3 has 15 amino acids. V lost 5 bases and J lost 6, with 17 bases in between. Germline CDR1 SGHTA, CDR2 FQGNSA. This CDR3 is CASSPTRDRINIQYF. DNA for the CDR3: TGTGCCAGCAGCCCAACGAGAGACAGGATAAACATTCAGTACTTC.

The rearrangement joins TRBV6-4 to TRBJ2-2; D unresolved. The CDR3 loop spans 14 amino acids. The V end was cut by 4 bases, the J end by 4 bases, with 10 bases between. CDR1 is MRHNA and CDR2 is SNTAGT in the germline V gene. The CDR3 DNA is TGTGCCAGCAGTGTATATGAAGCCACCGGGGAGCTGTTTTTT. Its translation is CASSVYEATGELFF.

This chain links TRBV19 with TRBJ1-5, with D possibly TRBD1 on 6 matching bases. The CDR3 spans 15 residues. V lost 3 bases to trimming and J lost 4 bases, with 13 bases between them. The germline V gene has CDR1 LNHDA and CDR2 SQIVND (reference sequence). In DNA, the CDR3 is TGTGCCAGTAGTATCGGTGGGGGCGAAAATCAGCCCCAGCATTTT. This sequence encodes CASSIGGGENQPQHF.

The chain combines TRBV6-2 or TRBV6-3 with TRBJ2-2, with 9 bases that match TRBD2. CDR1 MNHEY and CDR2 SVGEGT come from the germline V gene. The junction had 7 bases not matched to a gene; V was cut back by 6 bases and J by 2 bases. This CDR3 spans 16 amino acids. CDR3 sequence: CASSPAGGHNTGELFF. As DNA, the CDR3 is TGTGCCAGCAGCCCTGCGGGGGGGCATAACACCGGGGAGCTGTTTTTT.

The chain uses TRBV5-1 and TRBJ2-3; maybe TRBD1 (6 bases). Germline CDR1 and CDR2: SGHRS and YFSETQ. This CDR3 comprises 14 residues. Trimming stripped 4 bases from V and 1 base from J, with 10 bases between. The CDR3 region has the DNA TGCGCCAGCAGCGGGGGCCCTGGCACAGATACGCAGTATTTT. Translation: CASSGGPGTDTQYF.

The J gene is TRBJ2-5, the V gene TRBV5-1; D perhaps matches TRBD2 (5 bases). V lost 2 bases and J 7 bases, leaving 9 bases between the germline ends. From germline, CDR1 is SGHRS and CDR2 YFSETQ. The CDR3 has 12 residues. The CDR3, as DNA: TGCGCCAGCAGCTTACTAGTCGGGACCCAGTACTTC. Residues: CASSLLVGTQYF. Complete variable domain (other parts from reference TRBV5-1 and TRBJ2-5): KAGVTQTPRYLIKTRGQQVTLSCSPISGHRSVSWYQQTPGQGLQFLFEYFSETQRNKGNFPGRFSGRQFSNSRSEMNVSTLELGDSALYLCASSLLVGTQYFGPGTRLLVL.

This chain connects TRBV11-2 to TRBJ2-7; 12 bases agree with TRBD2. J lost 4 bases, V lost 3 bases, and 4 bases had no gene match. Germline CDR1 SGHAT, CDR2 FQNNGV. The CDR3 is 15 amino acids. CDR3 DNA: TGTGCCAGCAGCTTGGAGGGACTAGCGGGTTACGAGCAGTACTTC. Its translation is CASSLEGLAGYEQYF. Based on the CDR3 plus reference TRBV11-2 and TRBJ2-7, the full variable domain is EAGVAQSPRYKIIEKRQSVAFWCNPISGHATLYWYQQILGQGPKLLIQFQNNGVVDDSQLPKDRFSAERLKGVDSTLKIQPAKLEDSAVYLCASSLEGLAGYEQYFGPGTRLTVT.

The V gene is TRBV19, the J gene TRBJ2-4; 7 positions agree with TRBD2. The V gene's germline CDR1 is LNHDA and CDR2 SQIVND (reference sequence). The V segment lost 1 base and the J segment 2 bases; nucleotides outside the gene matches: 2. There are 15 residues in the CDR3. CDR3 protein: CASSIGGGTKNIQYF. CDR3 nucleotides: TGTGCCAGTAGTATAGGCGGGGGAACCAAAAACATTCAGTACTTC.